The clone carrying this TCR beta chain appeared a few times. The target antigen is unknown. V shed 5 bases and J shed 0 bases, with 14 bases lying between them. The CDR3 has 17 amino acids. The germline gives CDR1 SEHNR, CDR2 FQNEAQ (reference sequence). Isolation of CD4+ naive, central memory, regulatory and stem cell-like memory cells was achieved by sorting via CD45RO/CCR7/CD25/CD127/CD95/CD27. The isolated RNA, all of it, was reverse transcribed, so expressed TCRB transcripts were what got sequenced. Assay: immunoSEQ multiplex PCR; the TCRdb copy retains only in-frame clones and omits some. Of about 350,000 clones in the sample, 20% were seen once. The data were taken from a study of beta chain features in type 1 diabetes. Study-wide context: The samples had approximately 100,000,000 sorted cells examined in all.

Findings and limits, study-wide: For Type 1 diabetes patients, all four CD4+ subsets carried TCRB CDR3s that were moderately but significantly shorter. The naive, central memory and Treg TCRB repertoires looked more alike in patients than they did in healthy donors.

This sequence joins TRBV7-9 and TRBJ2-6; perhaps TRBD2 as D (5 bases). This clonotype originated in a woman in her late teens or twenties in good health. The sequenced material came from naive CD4+ T cells from blood. The CDR3 loop is CASSLWELSSGANVLTF. The CDR3 DNA sequence: TGTGCCAGCAGCCTCTGGGAGCTAAGCTCTGGGGCCAACGTCCTGACTTTC. Based on the CDR3 plus reference TRBV7-9 and TRBJ2-6, the full variable domain is DTGVSQNPRHKITKRGQNVTFRCDPISEHNRLYWYRQTLGQGPEFLTYFQNEAQLEKSRLLSDRFSAERPKGSFSTLEIQRTEQGDSAMYLCASSLWELSSGANVLTFGAGSRLTVL.